Listed below are T cell receptor beta chains from one sample, sequenced in a study of blood T cell repertoires in COVID-19. Sequencing used immunoSEQ multiplex PCR; TCRdb keeps in-frame clones, though not all of them. The profile shows 95,000 to 110,000 clones, roughly 84% of them singletons. The source material was peripheral blood. The source is a human donor in a cohort sampled during active or convalescent COVID-19. Each CDR3 is given with its conserved first and last residue. The order of the fields is V gene, D gene, clone size, J gene, CDR3 protein, CDR3 DNA. The D gene is left open where the match is weak. Clone size is stated in some rows and not others, as once, few, many or a class when expanded.

>TRBV6-5|.|.|TRBJ2-1
CASQRELTYNEQFF
TGTGCCAGCCAGAGGGAACTGACTTACAATGAGCAGTTCTTC
>TRBV29-1|.|few|TRBJ1-2
CSVSFSGGNYGYTF
TGCAGCGTTTCCTTCTCCGGAGGGAACTATGGCTACACCTTC
>TRBV28|.|.|TRBJ2-3
CASSLLAGVGDTQYF
TGTGCCAGCAGTTTATTGGCAGGGGTGGGAGATACGCAGTATTTT
>TRBV5-1|.|once|TRBJ2-6
CASSARISSGANVLTF
TGCGCCAGCAGCGCCAGGATAAGCTCTGGGGCCAACGTCCTGACTTTC
>TRBV10-3|.|many|TRBJ2-7
CAISETEQGGEQYF
TGTGCCATCAGTGAGACCGAACAGGGCGGGGAGCAGTACTTC
>TRBV4-3|.|.|TRBJ1-1
CASSQVWARNTEAFF
TGCGCCAGCAGCCAAGTCTGGGCAAGGAACACTGAAGCTTTCTTT
>TRBV2|TRBD1|many|TRBJ1-5
CATSRTGDNQPQHF
TGTGCCACCTCCCGGACAGGAGACAATCAGCCCCAGCATTTT
>TRBV2|.|.|TRBJ1-2
CASKESRGPPGYTF
TGTGCCAGCAAAGAAAGCAGAGGGCCCCCCGGCTACACCTTC
>TRBV19|TRBD1|.|TRBJ1-2
CASRRQGYGYTF
TGTGCCAGTAGAAGACAGGGGTATGGCTACACCTTC
>TRBV5-1|TRBD2|.|TRBJ2-1
CASSWSSGGADNEQFF
TGCGCCAGCAGCTGGTCTAGCGGGGGGGCGGACAATGAGCAGTTCTTC
>TRBV29-1|TRBD1|.|TRBJ1-1
CSVDTGQGTEAFF
TGCAGCGTTGATACGGGACAGGGTACTGAAGCTTTCTTT
>TRBV5-1|.|.|TRBJ2-1
CASSLEEGAPYNEQFF
TGCGCCAGCAGCTTGGAGGAGGGGGCCCCCTACAATGAGCAGTTCTTC
>TRBV24-1|.|.|TRBJ1-5
CATAPQGLNQPQHF
TGTGCCACCGCCCCCCAGGGCCTCAATCAGCCCCAGCATTTT
>TRBV7-3|TRBD2|.|TRBJ2-1
CASSSQGLAGANEQFF
TGTGCCAGCAGCTCCCAGGGACTAGCGGGAGCTAATGAGCAGTTCTTC
>TRBV5-4|.|.|TRBJ1-3
CASRPTRGNTIYF
TGTGCCAGCAGACCCACCAGGGGAAACACCATATATTTT
>TRBV19|.|.|TRBJ1-3
CASNGPSSGNTIYF
TGTGCCAGTAACGGTCCGAGCTCTGGAAACACCATATATTTT
>TRBV2|TRBD1|.|TRBJ1-6
CASSERQGILGSPLHF
TGTGCCAGCAGTGAGAGACAGGGAATTTTGGGTTCACCCCTCCACTTT
>TRBV5-1|TRBD1|.|TRBJ2-2
CASSHRQGGNTGELFF
TGCGCCAGCAGCCATCGACAGGGTGGTAACACCGGGGAGCTGTTTTTT
>TRBV11-3|.|once|TRBJ2-1
CASSLTPTDTAEQFF
TGTGCCAGCAGTTTGACGCCTACGGACACAGCTGAGCAGTTCTTC
>TRBV5-1|TRBD1|.|TRBJ2-5
CASSTNRGETQYF
TGCGCCAGCAGCACGAACAGGGGAGAGACCCAGTACTTC
>TRBV24-1|.|.|TRBJ2-3
CATSDDGGKDTQYF
TGTGCCACCAGTGATGACGGGGGTAAAGATACGCAGTATTTT
>TRBV15|.|.|TRBJ2-1
CATSRAERGRKLWNEQFF
TGTGCCACCAGCAGAGCCGAAAGAGGGAGGAAACTCTGGAATGAGCAGTTCTTC
>TRBV11-1|.|.|TRBJ2-3
CASSLASQGPDTQYF
TGTGCCAGCAGCTTGGCTAGTCAAGGTCCAGATACGCAGTATTTT
>TRBV15|TRBD2|.|TRBJ2-2
CATSVSGLAGGTGELFF
TGTGCCACCTCAGTATCCGGACTAGCGGGGGGCACCGGGGAGCTGTTTTTT
>TRBV11-2|TRBD1|.|TRBJ2-2
CASSSRQGAGELFF
TGTGCCAGCAGCTCCAGACAGGGGGCCGGGGAGCTGTTTTTT
>TRBV2|TRBD1|.|TRBJ1-6
CASGPRGQVDSPLHF
TGTGCCAGCGGTCCTAGGGGACAGGTTGATTCACCCCTCCACTTT
>TRBV2|.|.|TRBJ2-1
CASRGSSYNEQFF
TGTGCCAGTAGGGGGAGCTCCTACAATGAGCAGTTCTTC
>TRBV24-1|.|few|TRBJ2-1
CATSIGEFSYNEQFF
TGTGCCACCAGTATCGGGGAGTTCTCCTACAATGAGCAGTTCTTC
>TRBV19|.|.|TRBJ1-1
CASLGGRRAEAFF
TGTGCCAGTTTAGGGGGAAGGCGTGCTGAAGCTTTCTTT
>TRBV5-1|.|.|TRBJ1-4
CASSFDRLGEKLFF
TGCGCCAGCAGCTTCGACAGGCTGGGTGAAAAACTGTTTTTT
>TRBV11-3|.|.|TRBJ1-1
CASSLDRAKVTEAFF
TGTGCCAGCAGCTTAGACAGGGCAAAGGTTACTGAAGCTTTCTTT
>TRBV3-1/TRBV3-2|.|.|TRBJ1-2
CASSQDAGTGYGYTF
TGTGCCAGCAGCCAAGATGCCGGGACTGGGTATGGCTACACCTTC
>TRBV6-5|.|.|TRBJ2-2
CASRMKGLSTGELFF
TGTGCCAGCAGAATGAAGGGGTTGAGCACCGGGGAGCTGTTTTTT
>TRBV7-3|TRBD2|.|TRBJ2-5
CASGHGGADGTQYF
TGTGCCAGCGGCCACGGGGGGGCCGACGGGACCCAGTACTTC
>TRBV27|TRBD1|.|TRBJ1-4
CASSFSTGAGEKLFF
TGTGCCAGCAGTTTCTCCACAGGGGCGGGCGAAAAACTGTTTTTT
>TRBV7-3|.|.|TRBJ1-1
CASSLTGPNTEAFF
TGTGCCAGCAGCTTGACAGGCCCGAACACTGAAGCTTTCTTT